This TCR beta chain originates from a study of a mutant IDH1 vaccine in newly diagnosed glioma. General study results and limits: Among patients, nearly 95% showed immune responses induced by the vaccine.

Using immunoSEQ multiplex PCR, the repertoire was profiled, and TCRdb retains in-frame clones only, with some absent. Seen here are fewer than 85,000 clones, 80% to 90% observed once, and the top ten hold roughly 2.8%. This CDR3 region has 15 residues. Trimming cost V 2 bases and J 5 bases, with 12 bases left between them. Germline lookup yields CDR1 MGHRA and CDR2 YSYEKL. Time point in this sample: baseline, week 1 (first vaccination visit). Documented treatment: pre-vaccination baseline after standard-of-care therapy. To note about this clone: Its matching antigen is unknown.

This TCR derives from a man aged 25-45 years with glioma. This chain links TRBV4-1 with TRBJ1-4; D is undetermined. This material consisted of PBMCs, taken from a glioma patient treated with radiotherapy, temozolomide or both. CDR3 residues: CASSQSATSNEKLFF. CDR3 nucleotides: TGCGCCAGCAGCCAATCGGCTACTTCGAATGAAAAACTGTTTTTT.